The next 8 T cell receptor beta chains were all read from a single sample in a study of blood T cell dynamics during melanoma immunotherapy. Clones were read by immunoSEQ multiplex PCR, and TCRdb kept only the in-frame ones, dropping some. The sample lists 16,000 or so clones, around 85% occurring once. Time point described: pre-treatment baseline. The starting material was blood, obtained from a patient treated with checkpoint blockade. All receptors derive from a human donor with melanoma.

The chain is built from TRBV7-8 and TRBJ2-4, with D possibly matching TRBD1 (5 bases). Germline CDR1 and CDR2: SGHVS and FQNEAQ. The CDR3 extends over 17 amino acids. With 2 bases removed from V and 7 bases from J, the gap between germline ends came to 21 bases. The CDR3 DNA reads TGTGCCAGCAGCTTAAGGACCACGGACAAGGAACGGAACATTCAGTACTTC. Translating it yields CASSLRTTDKERNIQYF.

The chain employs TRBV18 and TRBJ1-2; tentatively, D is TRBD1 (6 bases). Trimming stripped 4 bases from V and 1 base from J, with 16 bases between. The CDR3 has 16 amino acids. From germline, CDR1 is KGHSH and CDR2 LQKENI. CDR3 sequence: CASSLTWGRNNYGYTF. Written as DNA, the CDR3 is TGTGCCAGCTCACTCACTTGGGGGCGAAATAACTATGGCTACACCTTC.

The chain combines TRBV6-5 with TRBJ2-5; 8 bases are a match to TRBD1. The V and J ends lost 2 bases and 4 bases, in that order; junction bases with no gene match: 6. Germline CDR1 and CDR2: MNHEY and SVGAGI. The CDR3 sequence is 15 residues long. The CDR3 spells CASSYGQGRGETQYF. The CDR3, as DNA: TGTGCCAGCAGTTACGGACAGGGAAGAGGAGAGACCCAGTACTTC.

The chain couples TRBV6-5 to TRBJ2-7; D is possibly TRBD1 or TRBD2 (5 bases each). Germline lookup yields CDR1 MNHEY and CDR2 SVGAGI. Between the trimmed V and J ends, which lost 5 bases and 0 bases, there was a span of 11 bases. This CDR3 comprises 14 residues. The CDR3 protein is CASSGGRTSYEQYF. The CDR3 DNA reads TGTGCCAGCAGTGGGGGACGGACCTCCTACGAGCAGTACTTC.

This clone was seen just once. The CDR3 nucleotides are TGCGCCAGCAGCGGGGGTCTGGAGGGAGAGACCCAGTACTTC. It is translated as CASSGGLEGETQYF. The chain uses TRBV5-1 and TRBJ2-5; a possible D gene is TRBD2 (6 bases). This CDR3 spans 14 amino acids. Trimming removed 4 bases from V and 4 bases from J, with 14 bases in between. CDR1 and CDR2 (germline): SGHRS, YFSETQ.

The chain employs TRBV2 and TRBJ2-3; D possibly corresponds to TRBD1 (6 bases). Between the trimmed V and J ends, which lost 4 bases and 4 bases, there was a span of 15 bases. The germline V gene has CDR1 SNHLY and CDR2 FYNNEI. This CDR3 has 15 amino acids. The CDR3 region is CASSGGGLGADTQYF. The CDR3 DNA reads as TGTGCCAGCAGTGGTGGGGGCCTTGGAGCAGATACGCAGTATTTT.

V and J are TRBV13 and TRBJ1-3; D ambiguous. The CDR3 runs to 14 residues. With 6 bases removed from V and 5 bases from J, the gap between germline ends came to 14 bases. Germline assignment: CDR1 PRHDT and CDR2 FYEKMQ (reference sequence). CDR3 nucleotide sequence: TGTGCCAGCAGTCACCACAGAGTACGAAACACCATATATTTT. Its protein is CASSHHRVRNTIYF.

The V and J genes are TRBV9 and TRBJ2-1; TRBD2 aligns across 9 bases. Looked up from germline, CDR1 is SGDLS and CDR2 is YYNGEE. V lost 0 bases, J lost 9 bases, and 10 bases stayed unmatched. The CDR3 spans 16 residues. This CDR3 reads CASSVASAGGPTEQFF. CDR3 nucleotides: TGTGCCAGCAGCGTAGCTTCTGCGGGGGGGCCCACTGAGCAGTTCTTC.